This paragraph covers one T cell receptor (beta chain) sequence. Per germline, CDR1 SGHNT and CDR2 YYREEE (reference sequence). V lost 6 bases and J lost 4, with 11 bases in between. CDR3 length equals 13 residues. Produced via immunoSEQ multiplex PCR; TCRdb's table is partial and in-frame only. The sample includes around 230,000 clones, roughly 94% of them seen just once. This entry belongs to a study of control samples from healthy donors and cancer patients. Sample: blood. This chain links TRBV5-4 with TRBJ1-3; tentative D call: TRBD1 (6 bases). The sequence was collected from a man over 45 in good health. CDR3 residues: CASTTDRGNTIYF. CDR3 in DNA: TGTGCCAGCACCACGGACAGAGGAAACACCATATATTTT. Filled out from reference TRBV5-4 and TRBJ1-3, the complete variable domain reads ETGVTQSPTHLIKTRGQQVTLRCSSQSGHNTVSWYQQALGQGPQFIFQYYREEENGRGNFPPRFSGLQFPNYSSELNVNALELDDSALYLCASTTDRGNTIYFGEGSWLTVV.